The 9 T cell receptor beta chains given below trace back to one sample, sequenced in a study of brain T cells in children with intractable seizures. The protocol was immunoSEQ multiplex PCR, while the TCRdb copy is restricted to in-frame clones and leaves out a portion. The table shows 340,000 or so clones, with about 93% occurring only once. Sample time point: blood from clinic visit 5 months post-surgery; TSC patient then seizure free. The sequenced sample was peripheral blood, obtained 4 to 5 months after surgery. The source is a boy younger than two with tuberous sclerosis and intractable seizures.

CDR3 amino acids: CASSPGQGTGYTF. For the CDR3, the DNA is TGTGCCAGCTCACCGGGACAGGGGACGGGCTACACCTTC. This chain uses TRBV18 with TRBJ1-2; 10 bases align to TRBD1. V lost 3 bases to trimming and J lost 8 bases; unmatched junction nucleotides: 3. The length of the CDR3 is 13 residues. The V gene's germline CDR1 is KGHSH and CDR2 LQKENI.

This rearrangement joins TRBV19 to TRBJ1-2, with 7 positions matching TRBD1. Germline CDR1 is LNHDA and CDR2 is SQIVND (reference sequence). CDR3 length: 12 amino acids. CDR3 sequence reads: CASTGRNYGYTF. The CDR3 DNA reads TGTGCTTCGACAGGGAGAAACTATGGCTACACCTTC. Full variable domain (missing parts from reference TRBV19 and TRBJ1-2): DGGITQSPKYLFRKEGQNVTLSCEQNLNHDAMYWYRQDPGQGLRLIYYSQIVNDFQKGDIAEGYSVSREKKESFPLTVTSAQKNPTAFYLCASTGRNYGYTFGSGTRLTVV.

This clone was recorded only once. The chain joins TRBV7-2 to TRBJ2-5; 16 positions match TRBD2. Losses at the gene ends were 5 bases for V and 5 bases for J; bases not matched to a gene: 14. Germline CDR1 reads SGHTA; CDR2 reads FQGNSA. The CDR3 has 19 amino acids. The CDR3 DNA reads TGTGCCAGCAGCAGGGGCGGGACTAGCGGGGGGGCTCGTTGGGAGACCCAGTACTTC. Translating it yields CASSRGGTSGGARWETQYF.

The sample holds a few counts of this clone. The chain recombines TRBV19 with TRBJ1-1; unclear D gene. This CDR3 is 16 amino acids long. Looked up from germline, CDR1 is LNHDA and CDR2 is SQIVND (reference sequence). V shed 3 bases and J shed 0 bases, with 14 bases lying between them. CDR3 DNA: TGTGCCAGTAGTATCCCCGGGAAACCTATGAACACTGAAGCTTTCTTT. Its protein product is CASSIPGKPMNTEAFF.

This sequence joins TRBV25-1 and TRBJ2-7, with D unclear. Trimming left V 4 bases short and J 6 bases short, with 10 bases between. Germline V gene sequence: CDR1 MGHDK, CDR2 SYGVNS. The CDR3 has 12 residues. The DNA for the CDR3 is TGTGCCAGCAGTGTGACCCTCGGCGAGCAGTACTTC. Translating it yields CASSVTLGEQYF.

This clone was seen just once. The chain has TRBV18 and TRBJ1-1, with D uncertain. The CDR3 consists of 14 residues. Per germline, CDR1 KGHSH and CDR2 LQKENI. V was trimmed by 3 bases and J by 3 bases, leaving 11 bases between them. The CDR3 loop reads CASSPLADYTEAFF. CDR3 in DNA: TGTGCCAGCTCACCCCTCGCCGACTACACTGAAGCTTTCTTT.

This chain uses TRBV7-9 with TRBJ2-2, with D uncertain. This CDR3 has 14 amino acids. Trimming took 1 base from V and 6 from J, leaving 9 bases between them. Per the germline V gene, CDR1 is SEHNR and CDR2 is FQNEAQ (reference sequence). The CDR3 DNA reads as TGTGCCAGCAGCTTAGGTGTACGGGCCGGGGAGCTGTTTTTT. The encoded protein is CASSLGVRAGELFF. Complete variable domain (other parts from reference TRBV7-9 and TRBJ2-2): DTGVSQNPRHKITKRGQNVTFRCDPISEHNRLYWYRQTLGQGPEFLTYFQNEAQLEKSRLLSDRFSAERPKGSFSTLEIQRTEQGDSAMYLCASSLGVRAGELFFGEGSRLTVL.

The gene calls are TRBV14 and TRBJ2-7, with TRBD1 matching over 7 bases. The CDR3 contains 15 residues. V was pared by 1 base and J by 3 bases, with 6 bases of the junction left unmatched. Germline CDR1 and CDR2: SGHDN and FVKESK. CDR3 nucleotides: TGTGCCAGCAGCCAAGTAGGGACAGCGTTCTACGAGCAGTACTTC. Amino acids: CASSQVGTAFYEQYF.

The chain couples TRBV11-2 to TRBJ2-5; possibly TRBD2 for D (6 bases). The V end was cut by 2 bases, the J end by 1 base, with 14 bases between. Germline CDR1 SGHAT, CDR2 FQNNGV. The CDR3 sequence is 16 residues long. Here the CDR3 DNA reads TGTGCCAGCAGCTTAAGCTTGGGGGGTATCCAAGAGACCCAGTACTTC. Residues: CASSLSLGGIQETQYF.